One T cell receptor beta chain is described in this entry. Authors' data handling: Cell counts per sample came from amplifying reference gene primers. Method: immunoSEQ multiplex PCR; TCRdb's copy keeps in-frame clones and lacks some. V, J and clone size are those of that table, while D and trimming were read from the DNA. The top ten clones hold around 10% of a sample with over 80,000 clones, about nine tenths of them seen once. These data belong to a study of blood T cell repertoires in COVID-19. Study information: Collection of acute and convalescent COVID-19 samples took place in the United States, Italy and Spain. Nucleic acid was either cDNA or gDNA, and it came from T cells, B-cell-depleted T cells, or PBMCs.

The V and J ends lost 2 bases and 4 bases respectively, with 10 bases between them. Per germline, CDR1 SGHRS and CDR2 YFSETQ. The CDR3 length is 13 residues. The sample consisted of peripheral blood. This sequence joins TRBV5-1 and TRBJ2-7; the D gene is possibly TRBD2 (5 bases). This receptor was identified in a man aged 45-65 years with acute or convalescent COVID-19. The DNA of the CDR3 is TGCGCCAGCAGCTTTTCCGGCGGGTACGAGCAGTACTTC. Translated, it gives CASSFSGGYEQYF.